The 21 T cell receptor beta chains presented below share a single source sample, sequenced in a study of beta chain features in type 1 diabetes. Every isolated RNA sample was fully reverse transcribed, so sequencing captured expressed TCRB transcripts. Only in-frame clones appear in the TCRdb table, and some are missing; sequencing was by immunoSEQ multiplex PCR. The sample gives 130,000 or so clones, 7% to 10% of which show up once; roughly 0.75% is in the top ten. Whole-study results and caveats: TCRB CDR3s from Type 1 diabetes patients were moderately but significantly shorter in all four CD4+ subsets.

No antigens are known for them. The sequenced material came from central memory CD4+ T cells from blood. These receptor sequences come from a man in his thirties or forties with type 1 diabetes.

This clone was recorded a few times. This chain joins TRBV5-6 and TRBJ1-6; D perhaps matches TRBD1 (5 bases). V gave up 4 bases and J gave up 9 bases, with 14 bases separating them. Per germline, CDR1 SGHDT and CDR2 YYEEEE. This CDR3 comprises 14 residues. The CDR3 protein is CASSPGRGGSPLHF. DNA of the CDR3: TGTGCCAGCAGCCCTGGGAGGGGCGGTTCACCCCTCCACTTT.

This clone occurred a few times. The chain's CDR3 is CASSALDRGREQFF. CDR3 nucleotides: TGTGCCAGCAGCGCACTGGACCGAGGGCGTGAGCAGTTCTTC. The J gene is TRBJ2-1, the V gene TRBV5-4, with D possibly TRBD2 on 5 matching bases. This CDR3 comprises 14 residues. With 4 bases removed from V and 9 bases from J, the gap between germline ends came to 17 bases. Germline CDR1 SGHNT, CDR2 YYREEE (reference sequence).

The J gene is TRBJ2-6, the V gene TRBV7-2; D ambiguous. Germline V lookup: CDR1 SGHTA, CDR2 FQGNSA. The V end was cut by 1 base, the J end by 2 bases, with 9 bases between. This CDR3 comprises 16 residues. The CDR3 region is CASSLELGPGANVLTF. CDR3 DNA sequence: TGTGCCAGCAGCTTAGAGCTGGGCCCTGGGGCCAACGTCCTGACTTTC.

This clone occurred a few times. This chain uses TRBV2 with TRBJ2-6; D is uncertain. The CDR3 contains 15 residues. Trimming removed 4 bases at V and 0 bases at J, with 7 bases between. CDR1 and CDR2 from the germline V gene are SNHLY and FYNNEI. CDR3 coding DNA: TGTGCCAGCAGTGTTAGACTCTCTGGGGCCAACGTCCTGACTTTC. Amino acids: CASSVRLSGANVLTF.

This clone was observed a handful of times. The genes are TRBV7-9 and TRBJ2-3; TRBD2 aligns across 9 bases. CDR3 size: 14 residues. Germline V lookup: CDR1 SEHNR, CDR2 FQNEAQ (reference sequence). After removal of 6 bases from V and 6 bases from J, the junction contained 7 bases not matched to a gene. This chain's CDR3 is CASSGAGGMDTQYF. The CDR3 bases are TGTGCCAGCAGTGGAGCGGGGGGAATGGATACGCAGTATTTT.

There are a few counts of this clone. Other DNA sequences of this sample code for an identical CDR3. This sequence joins TRBV7-3 and TRBJ2-2; 9 nucleotides agree with TRBD1. The V gene end was trimmed by 5 bases and the J gene end by 5 bases; junction bases not matched to a gene: 3. The CDR3 runs 14 residues. The germline V gene has CDR1 SGHTA and CDR2 FQGTGA. CDR3 in DNA: TGTGCCAGCAGCCTTGGGACAGGGACCGGGGAGCTGTTTTTT. Residues: CASSLGTGTGELFF.

V is TRBV25-1 and J is TRBJ2-1, with a tentative D call TRBD1 (5 bases). Trimming shortened V by 3 bases and J by 1 base, and 16 bases separated the two germline ends. Germline values: CDR1 MGHDK, CDR2 SYGVNS. The CDR3 contains 17 residues. CDR3 region: CASSDNRRSGSYNEQFF. CDR3 nucleotides: TGTGCCAGCAGTGACAACAGGCGTTCTGGGTCCTACAATGAGCAGTTCTTC.

This clone showed up just a few times. The chain combines TRBV7-9 with TRBJ2-1; 10 positions agree with TRBD2. The V segment lost 4 bases and the J segment 14 bases; nucleotides outside the gene matches: 14. The CDR3 loop spans 15 amino acids. Germline V gives CDR1 SEHNR, CDR2 FQNEAQ (reference sequence). In DNA form, the CDR3 reads TGTGCCAGCAGCTCAACTAGCGGGGACGACCTCACGAAGTTCTTC. The encoded protein is CASSSTSGDDLTKFF.

This chain links TRBV29-1 with TRBJ1-5; D perhaps matches TRBD1 (6 bases). The length of the CDR3 is 13 residues. Trimming cost V 4 bases and J 5 bases, with 12 bases left between them. Germline V lookup: CDR1 SQVTM, CDR2 ANQGSEA. The CDR3 bases are TGCAGCGTTGGGGGCTACAGGGATCAGCCCCAGCATTTT. The encoded protein is CSVGGYRDQPQHF.

This clone was picked up a small number of times. J is TRBJ2-7 and V is TRBV7-9, with D maybe TRBD2 (5 bases). This CDR3 contains 14 residues. Trimming removed 7 bases from V and 1 base from J, with 14 bases in between. The V gene's germline CDR1 is SEHNR and CDR2 FQNEAQ (reference sequence). The CDR3 region is CASTFEGRSYEQYF. CDR3 nucleotides: TGTGCCAGCACCTTCGAGGGCAGGTCCTACGAGCAGTACTTC. Complete variable domain (other parts from reference TRBV7-9 and TRBJ2-7): DTGVSQNPRHKITKRGQNVTFRCDPISEHNRLYWYRQTLGQGPEFLTYFQNEAQLEKSRLLSDRFSAERPKGSFSTLEIQRTEQGDSAMYLCASTFEGRSYEQYFGPGTRLTVT.

There are a few counts of this clone. The chain has TRBV6-5 and TRBJ1-2; D unclear. Germline assignment: CDR1 MNHEY and CDR2 SVGAGI. The V gene lost 6 bases and the J gene lost 5 bases, with 13 bases spanning the gap. This CDR3 spans 13 amino acids. CDR3 sequence (DNA): TGTGCCAGCAGAACATCCGGAGAGTATGGCTACACCTTC. It is translated as CASRTSGEYGYTF.

The V call is TRBV27, the J call TRBJ1-2; 9 bases line up with TRBD1. This CDR3 comprises 14 residues. The V gene's germline CDR1 is MNHEY and CDR2 SMNVEV (reference sequence). V was pared by 7 bases and J by 0 bases, with 3 bases of the junction left unmatched. CDR3 residues: CASNRQGANYGYTF. The CDR3 coding sequence is TGTGCCAGCAATCGACAGGGGGCTAACTATGGCTACACCTTC.

This clone has a handful of counts. The V gene is TRBV11-3, the J gene TRBJ2-7; maybe TRBD2 (6 bases). V gave up 6 bases and J gave up 0 bases, with 6 bases separating them. Germline CDR1 and CDR2: SGHNT and YENEEA. The CDR3 has 12 residues. The CDR3 region is CASREGSYEQYF. Here the CDR3 DNA reads TGTGCCAGCAGGGAGGGCTCCTACGAGCAGTACTTC.

V and J are TRBV25-1 and TRBJ1-1; a possible D gene is TRBD1 (5 bases). V dropped 3 bases and J dropped 4 bases, with 9 bases sitting between them. Germline CDR1 and CDR2: MGHDK and SYGVNS. The CDR3 runs 13 residues. Written as DNA, the CDR3 is TGTGCCAGCAGTGAGAGGAGGGGCACTGAAGCTTTCTTT. Residues: CASSERRGTEAFF.

The chain recombines TRBV29-1 with TRBJ2-3; 9 bases agree with TRBD2. Losses at the gene ends were 6 bases for V and 4 bases for J; bases not matched to a gene: 11. Germline values: CDR1 SQVTM, CDR2 ANQGSEA. CDR3 length: 15 amino acids. The CDR3 DNA sequence: TGCAGCGTCAGGGCCCCAGCGGGGGGCTCAGATACGCAGTATTTT. Amino acids: CSVRAPAGGSDTQYF.

This clone was seen a few times. The chain employs TRBV4-3 and TRBJ1-2; the match to TRBD1 covers 10 bases. The germline V gene encodes CDR1 LGHNA and CDR2 YSLEER. The CDR3 totals 17 residues. V lost 0 bases and J lost 2; bases outside the gene matches: 6. This chain's CDR3 is CASSQDKAGQGNYGYTF. For the CDR3, the DNA is TGCGCCAGCAGCCAAGATAAGGCGGGACAGGGGAACTATGGCTACACCTTC.

V is TRBV2 and J is TRBJ1-5; weak D call: TRBD1 (5 bases). Trimming took off 8 bases at V and 0 bases at J, with 11 bases between the two ends. CDR1 is SNHLY, CDR2 FYNNEI, per germline. CDR3 size: 14 residues. CDR3: CASARQTSNQPQHF. CDR3 in DNA: TGTGCCAGCGCTAGACAGACTAGCAATCAGCCCCAGCATTTT.

The chain employs TRBV28 and TRBJ1-1, with no clear D. The ends were cut back, 6 bases at V and 3 bases at J, with 11 bases in the middle. This CDR3 region has 13 residues. Germline values: CDR1 MDHEN, CDR2 SYDVKM. The CDR3 reads CASSEDLDTEAFF. CDR3 nucleotide sequence: TGTGCCAGCAGCGAGGATTTGGACACTGAAGCTTTCTTT.

This chain links TRBV5-1 with TRBJ2-5; 9 bases line up with TRBD2. The V gene end was trimmed by 0 bases and the J gene end by 5 bases; junction bases not matched to a gene: 5. This CDR3 has 15 amino acids. The germline gives CDR1 SGHRS, CDR2 YFSETQ. The CDR3 DNA sequence: TGCGCCAGCAGCTTGGCTAGCGGGGTTGAGGAGACCCAGTACTTC. Protein: CASSLASGVEETQYF. Looking up the rest from reference TRBV5-1 and TRBJ2-5 gives the full variable domain: KAGVTQTPRYLIKTRGQQVTLSCSPISGHRSVSWYQQTPGQGLQFLFEYFSETQRNKGNFPGRFSGRQFSNSRSEMNVSTLELGDSALYLCASSLASGVEETQYFGPGTRLLVL.

The chain employs TRBV11-1 and TRBJ2-7; 10 bases line up with TRBD2. V lost 3 bases and J lost 1; bases outside the gene matches: 3. There are 15 residues in the CDR3. CDR1 and CDR2 (germline): SGHAT, FQDESV (reference sequence). This chain's CDR3 is CASSLVLAGSYEQYF. Written as DNA, the CDR3 is TGTGCCAGCAGCTTGGTACTAGCGGGGTCCTACGAGCAGTACTTC.

The CDR3 DNA is TGTGCCAGCAGCCCGGTCGGGAAAAACATTCAGTACTTC. It yields the protein CASSPVGKNIQYF. This sequence joins TRBV5-6 and TRBJ2-4; D uncertain. CDR1 and CDR2 (germline): SGHDT, YYEEEE. The CDR3 loop spans 13 amino acids. The V end lost 4 bases, the J end lost 4 bases, and 9 bases lay between the germline ends.